Following are 6 T cell receptor beta chains from one sample sequenced in a study of blood T cells in healthy people across ages (dated by TCRdb to 2014 to 2015). To prepare the library, 5' RACE was applied. Instrument on record: Illumina HiSeq 2500. A second PCR of roughly 6 to 11 cycles was run with a J-beta primer mix and a sample-barcoded 5' primer. TCRdb reprocessed the public reads (quality trimming at Q25 with fastp, clone calling with MiXCR) and kept in-frame beta chains. One record per CDR3 amino acid sequence lists the most common genes and DNA. This sample holds approximately 800,000 distinct CDR3 sequences; about 48% were observed only once. Around 40% of the sample is in the top ten clones. The sequencing input was blood. These receptors were collected from an elderly man in good health.

The chain links TRBV7-2 to TRBJ2-7; D is unclear. V was shortened by 1 base and J by 0 bases, with 16 bases between the two germline ends. The CDR3 runs to 17 residues. Germline V gene lookup returns CDR1 SGHTA and CDR2 FQGNSA. CDR3 in DNA: TGTGCCAGCAGCTTAGTCCCAACAGCGCTCTTCTCCTACGAGCAGTACTTC. Amino acid sequence: CASSLVPTALFSYEQYF.

This clonotype was seen more than once but under ten times. The chain links TRBV10-3 to TRBJ2-5; 9 bases fit TRBD2. Per the germline V gene, CDR1 is ENHRY and CDR2 is SYGVKD. V was pared by 0 bases and J by 5 bases, with 4 bases of the junction left unmatched. CDR3 length: 15 amino acids. CDR3 amino acids: CAISESTSGWETQYF. As DNA, the CDR3 is TGTGCCATCAGTGAGTCAACTAGCGGGTGGGAGACCCAGTACTTC.

This chain connects TRBV18 to TRBJ2-4; tentatively, D is TRBD1 or TRBD2 (5 bases each). The J call may be mistaken, given a closer DNA end match to TRBJ2-7. The CDR3 is 14 amino acids. Germline CDR1 is KGHSH and CDR2 is LQKENI. CDR3 in DNA: TGTGCCAGCTCACCTCTGAGGGGCTTCTACGAGCAGTACTTC. This sequence encodes CASSPLRGFYEQYF.

The V call is TRBV27, the J call TRBJ2-7, with D perhaps TRBD1 (6 bases). With 10 bases removed from V and 4 bases from J, the gap between germline ends came to 17 bases. The CDR3 covers 13 residues. The germline V gene encodes CDR1 MNHEY and CDR2 SMNVEV (reference sequence). CDR3 in amino acids: CATQRLGGYEQYF. In nucleotides, the CDR3 is TGTGCCACCCAGAGGCTAGGGGGATACGAGCAGTACTTC.

For this clonotype: An end of the junction does not agree with germline; a read error may underlie this. The rearrangement uses TRBV29-1 and TRBJ2-1, with D tentatively TRBD2 (6 bases). The CDR3 spans 14 residues. Germline lookup yields CDR1 SQVTM and CDR2 ANQGSEA. The CDR3 reads CSVGVLASYNEQFF. The CDR3 region has the DNA TGCAGTGTTGGAGTCCTAGCGTCCTACAATGAGCAGTTCTTC.

V gene TRBV5-6 combines with J gene TRBJ2-7, with TRBD2 identical over 7 bases. CDR3 length: 16 amino acids. V trimming: 1 base; J trimming: 7 bases; junction bases outside the gene matches: 14. Germline V lookup: CDR1 SGHDT, CDR2 YYEEEE. CDR3 in DNA: TGTGCCAGCAGCTTGCCCCGACTAGCTGGAGCGGTTGAGCAGTACTTC. Residues: CASSLPRLAGAVEQYF.